Listed below are T cell receptor beta chains from one sample, sequenced in a study of T cell repertoires in cytomegalovirus infection. TCRdb fed the reads into MiXCR, producing one record per CDR3 protein. The sample includes 250,000 or so distinct CDR3 sequences, over 15% of them seen just once. Sequenced: CD8+ T cells from PBMCs. These receptors all stem from a human donor in good health (CMV status not recorded). Some clones in this sample may be carry-over from other donors' samples. The CDR3 runs from the conserved cysteine through the conserved F or W. D genes are given only for firm matches. Size is stated for part of the rows, as once, few or many counts, or as a class when the clone is expanded.

abundance	v_gene	d_gene	j_gene	CDR3nt	CDR3aa
NA	TRBV29-1	NA	TRBJ2-3	TGCAGCGTTCGACTAGCAGGGGCAGATACGCAGTATTTT	CSVRLAGADTQYF
few	TRBV18	NA	TRBJ1-6	TGTGCCAGCTCACCTAGCATGTCGCATAATTCACCCCTCCACTTT	CASSPSMSHNSPLHF
NA	TRBV19	TRBD1	TRBJ1-1	TGTGCCAGTAGTATTGGGTCTTTGGGACAGATGAACACTGAAGCTTTCTTT	CASSIGSLGQMNTEAFF
many	TRBV7-8	NA	TRBJ1-2	TGTGCCAGCAGAAAAGACCCCGGGCTTTTAGGCTATGGCTACACCTTC	CASRKDPGLLGYGYTF
few	TRBV6-6	NA	TRBJ2-1	TGTGCCAGCAGTTACGTCGGGGTAGAGGAGCAGTTCTTC	CASSYVGVEEQFF
many	TRBV11-2	NA	TRBJ2-7	TGTGCCAGCAGCTTAGAGTTCGGAATGGGTTACGAGCAGTACTTC	CASSLEFGMGYEQYF
few	TRBV12-3/TRBV12-4	NA	TRBJ2-5	TGTGCCAGCAGTTTTGTCCAAAGCGGGCTCCAAGAGACCCAGTACTTC	CASSFVQSGLQETQYF
NA	TRBV20-1	NA	TRBJ2-7	TGCAGTGCTAGAGAGTCGACAGGAACATACTACGAGCAGTACTTC	CSARESTGTYYEQYF
many	TRBV7-6	TRBD1	TRBJ2-3	TGTGCCAGCAGCCCAGACAGGGGGCGCCGGACAGATACGCAGTATTTT	CASSPDRGRRTDTQYF
many	TRBV7-2	NA	TRBJ2-7	TGTGCCAGCAGCACCGATGGCGGCTACGAGCAGTACTTC	CASSTDGGYEQYF
NA	TRBV20-1	TRBD2	TRBJ2-7	TGCAGTGCTAGGGAACTAGCGGGGAGCTCCTACGAGCAGTACTTC	CSARELAGSSYEQYF
few	TRBV6-6	NA	TRBJ2-7	TGTGCCAGCAGTCTAACTCAGACAGGCGAGGGCTACGAGCAGTACTTC	CASSLTQTGEGYEQYF
few	TRBV20-1	TRBD2	TRBJ2-5	TGCAGTGCTAGATCTGCGGGGGGGTCCCACCAAGAGACCCAGTACTTC	CSARSAGGSHQETQYF
many	TRBV6-5	NA	TRBJ2-1	TGTGCCAGCGATAGGGATTCCTACAATGAGCAGTTCTTC	CASDRDSYNEQFF
few	TRBV7-9	NA	TRBJ2-5	TGTGCCAGCAGCCCTCTCCTCTCCCTAGCGCCCCAAGAGACCCAGTACTTC	CASSPLLSLAPQETQYF
few	TRBV28	NA	TRBJ2-4	TGTGCCAGCAGTTCCCGATCCGGGTGGGGAAAAATTCAGTACTTC	CASSSRSGWGKIQYF
few	TRBV4-3	TRBD2	TRBJ2-2	TGCGCCAGCAGCCTTAGCGGGGGGGATAACACCGGGGAGCTGTTTTTT	CASSLSGGDNTGELFF
few	TRBV20-1	NA	TRBJ1-1	TGCAGTGCTAGAGACTGGGAGCGAGGAGCTTTCTTT	CSARDWERGAFF
few	TRBV14	TRBD1	TRBJ1-1	TGTGCCAGCAGCCAACTACCGGGACAGGGGGCCCCGAACACTGAAGCTTTCTTT	CASSQLPGQGAPNTEAFF
NA	TRBV4-1	TRBD1	TRBJ1-4	TGCGCCAGCAGCCAGAGGGGACAGCGAACAACTAATAAAAAACTGTTTTTT	CASSQRGQRTTNKKLFF